The next 30 T cell receptor beta chains were all read from a single sample in a study of blood T cell repertoires in COVID-19. Measured with immunoSEQ multiplex PCR; TCRdb has only the in-frame clones, and not every one. The data show 35,000 to 50,000 clones, nearly 90% seen once. Sequences were obtained from peripheral blood. These receptors were taken from a man between 60 and 75 years old with acute or convalescent COVID-19.

The chain employs TRBV6-2 or TRBV6-3 and TRBJ1-2, with 8 bases aligning to TRBD1. The CDR3 contains 12 residues. The ends lost 3 bases at V and 10 bases at J; junction bases unmatched: 4. The germline CDR1 and CDR2 sequences are MNHEY and SVGEGT. The CDR3 nucleotides are TGTGCCAGCAGTTATGACAGGGGATTCTACACCTTC. Its protein is CASSYDRGFYTF.

The J gene is TRBJ1-3, the V gene TRBV9; TRBD1 is a possible D gene (5 bases). In germline, CDR1 is SGDLS, CDR2 YYNGEE. Between the trimmed V and J ends, which lost 0 bases and 3 bases, there was a span of 13 bases. This CDR3 comprises 16 residues. CDR3 bases: TGTGCCAGCAGCGTAGGGGGTCAGGGAGGTGGAAACACCATATATTTT. Translated: CASSVGGQGGGNTIYF.

This clone turned up a few times. V and J are TRBV11-2 and TRBJ2-7, with 7 bases aligning to TRBD2. After removal of 0 bases from V and 4 bases from J, the junction contained 6 bases not matched to a gene. Germline V gene data show CDR1 as SGHAT and CDR2 as FQNNGV. The CDR3 runs 15 residues. CDR3 region: CASSLELATRYEQYF. The CDR3, as DNA: TGTGCCAGCAGCTTAGAACTAGCGACGAGGTACGAGCAGTACTTC.

The chain is built from TRBV19 and TRBJ1-2, with TRBD1 as a possible D gene (5 bases). Per germline, CDR1 LNHDA and CDR2 SQIVND (reference sequence). This CDR3 has 15 residues. With 9 bases removed from V and 8 bases from J, the gap between germline ends came to 25 bases. This CDR3 is CASAVGDQGRKGYTF. CDR3 in DNA: TGTGCCAGCGCGGTAGGGGATCAAGGGAGGAAAGGCTACACCTTC.

This chain's CDR3 is CASSFGLPPTDTQYF. For the CDR3, the DNA is TGCGCCAGCAGCTTTGGACTTCCCCCCACAGATACGCAGTATTTT. The chain employs TRBV5-1 and TRBJ2-3; D is possibly TRBD2 (5 bases). V lost 2 bases to trimming and J lost 2 bases, with 12 bases between them. Germline V lookup: CDR1 SGHRS, CDR2 YFSETQ. CDR3 length: 15 residues.

The V and J genes are TRBV19 and TRBJ2-7, with 7 bases identical to TRBD1. V shed 0 bases and J 0 bases; nucleotides not matched to a gene: 5. CDR3 length: 16 amino acids. Germline lookup yields CDR1 LNHDA and CDR2 SQIVND (reference sequence). The chain's CDR3 is CASSIEHRGSSYEQYF. DNA of the CDR3: TGTGCCAGTAGTATAGAACACAGGGGAAGCTCCTACGAGCAGTACTTC.

The DNA for the CDR3 is TGTGCCAGCGGCTGGGCCCCTAATTCACCCCTCCACTTT. It yields the protein CASGWAPNSPLHF. The genes are TRBV27 and TRBJ1-6; no firm D call. In germline, CDR1 is MNHEY, CDR2 SMNVEV (reference sequence). Trimming shortened V by 8 bases and J by 6 bases, and 11 bases separated the two germline ends. CDR3 length: 13 amino acids.

The V and J genes are TRBV16 and TRBJ2-7; D unresolved. This CDR3 region has 14 residues. Germline CDR1 and CDR2: KGHSY and FQNENV. V shed 4 bases and J shed 7 bases, with 17 bases lying between them. The chain's CDR3 is CASSRPNLIEEQYF. The CDR3 DNA sequence: TGTGCCAGCAGCCGCCCGAACCTGATAGAGGAGCAGTACTTC. The full variable domain, rest sourced from reference TRBV16 and TRBJ2-7, is GEEVAQTPKHLVRGEGQKAKLYCAPIKGHSYVFWYQQVLKNEFKFLISFQNENVFDETGMPKERFSAKCLPNSPCSLEIQATKLEDSAVYFCASSRPNLIEEQYFGPGTRLTVT.

The chain links TRBV2 to TRBJ1-2, with D possibly being TRBD1 (5 bases). The CDR3 totals 12 residues. The V gene lost 10 bases and the J gene lost 2 bases, with 11 bases spanning the gap. CDR1 SNHLY and CDR2 FYNNEI come from the germline V gene. The CDR3 DNA sequence: TGTGCCATCCGACAGACAAACTATGGCTACACCTTC. Its translation: CAIRQTNYGYTF. Full variable domain (remainder filled in from reference TRBV2 and TRBJ1-2): EPEVTQTPSHQVTQMGQEVILRCVPISNHLYFYWYRQILGQKVEFLVSFYNNEISEKSEIFDDQFSVERPDGSNFTLKIRSTKLEDSAMYFCAIRQTNYGYTFGSGTRLTVV.

The V gene is TRBV7-2, the J gene TRBJ2-3, with D perhaps matching TRBD2 (5 bases). CDR1 SGHTA and CDR2 FQGNSA come from the germline V gene. Trimming removed 0 bases from V and 1 base from J, with 8 bases in between. The CDR3 is made up of 15 amino acids. The CDR3 protein is CASSLARERTDTQYF. The CDR3 DNA reads as TGTGCCAGCAGCTTAGCGAGGGAACGCACAGATACGCAGTATTTT.

The chain uses TRBV7-3 and TRBJ1-1, with TRBD1 identical over 8 bases. The CDR3 consists of 15 residues. The germline gives CDR1 SGHTA, CDR2 FQGTGA. Trimming at V came to 5 bases and at J to 2 bases, leaving 7 bases not matched to a gene. The CDR3 sequence: CASSPRTGTNTEAFF. CDR3 nucleotides: TGTGCCAGCAGCCCCCGGACAGGGACAAACACTGAAGCTTTCTTT. Full variable domain (remainder filled in from reference TRBV7-3 and TRBJ1-1): GAGVSQTPSNKVTEKGKYVELRCDPISGHTALYWYRQSLGQGPEFLIYFQGTGAADDSGLPNDRFFAVRPEGSVSTLKIQRTERGDSAVYLCASSPRTGTNTEAFFGQGTRLTVV.

This chain connects TRBV6-1 to TRBJ1-2; 8 nucleotides align to TRBD1. This CDR3 contains 14 residues. V trimming: 3 bases; J trimming: 8 bases; junction bases outside the gene matches: 8. Germline loops: CDR1 MNHNS, CDR2 SASEGT. The CDR3: CASSEVGTGGGYTF. Written as DNA, the CDR3 is TGTGCCAGCAGTGAGGTGGGGACAGGCGGAGGCTACACCTTC.

The V call is TRBV19, the J call TRBJ1-1, with D tentatively TRBD1 (5 bases). The CDR3 covers 14 residues. The germline gives CDR1 LNHDA, CDR2 SQIVND (reference sequence). V lost 6 bases, J lost 4 bases, and 15 bases lay in between. CDR3 in DNA: TGTGCCAGTAGGGAGACAGAGTTGGCCACTGAAGCTTTCTTT. Protein: CASRETELATEAFF.

The rearrangement joins TRBV2 to TRBJ2-1; a weak D match, TRBD2 (6 bases). The CDR3 loop spans 17 amino acids. Trimming cost V 2 bases and J 0 bases, with 14 bases left between them. The germline gives CDR1 SNHLY, CDR2 FYNNEI. The CDR3 nucleotides read TGTGCCAGCAGTGAATGGGGACTGAGTAGCTCCTACAATGAGCAGTTCTTC. Residues: CASSEWGLSSSYNEQFF.

The chain links TRBV19 to TRBJ2-7; D might be TRBD1 (6 bases). Germline CDR1 and CDR2: LNHDA and SQIVND (reference sequence). This CDR3 is built from 12 residues. V gave up 5 bases and J gave up 4 bases, with 9 bases separating them. The chain's CDR3 is CASSSGVYEQYF. The CDR3 DNA sequence: TGTGCCAGTAGTTCAGGGGTGTACGAGCAGTACTTC.

The rearrangement links TRBV6-2 or TRBV6-3 to TRBJ2-3; D possibly corresponds to TRBD2 (6 bases). The CDR3 extends over 19 amino acids. The V gene lost 0 bases and the J gene lost 0 bases, with 19 bases spanning the gap. Looked up from germline, CDR1 is MNHEY and CDR2 is SVGEGT. CDR3 amino acids: CASSYSKRVGETSTDTQYF. The CDR3 region has the DNA TGTGCCAGCAGTTACTCGAAGCGGGTAGGGGAAACTAGCACAGATACGCAGTATTTT.

The rearrangement uses TRBV30 and TRBJ1-4; 10 nucleotides line up with TRBD1. The CDR3 extends over 17 amino acids. CDR1 is GTSNPN and CDR2 is SVGIG in the germline V gene (reference sequence). The junction had 18 bases not matched to a gene; V was cut back by 0 bases and J by 14 bases. CDR3 amino acids: CAWSVRARGQGLRDLFF. CDR3 coding DNA: TGTGCCTGGAGTGTACGGGCGAGGGGACAGGGGTTACGCGATCTGTTTTTT.

The V and J genes are TRBV19 and TRBJ1-1; D unclear. Germline V gene sequence: CDR1 LNHDA, CDR2 SQIVND (reference sequence). The CDR3 covers 14 residues. V gave up 1 base and J gave up 11 bases, with 17 bases separating them. The CDR3 region has the DNA TGTGCCAGTAGTATAGCGGGTAGAGGGCTAGCTGCTTTCTTT. This translates into CASSIAGRGLAAFF. The full variable domain, its missing parts supplied by reference TRBV19 and TRBJ1-1, is DGGITQSPKYLFRKEGQNVTLSCEQNLNHDAMYWYRQDPGQGLRLIYYSQIVNDFQKGDIAEGYSVSREKKESFPLTVTSAQKNPTAFYLCASSIAGRGLAAFFGQGTRLTVV.

This chain connects TRBV20-1 to TRBJ2-7, with 10 bases fitting TRBD1. This CDR3 comprises 11 residues. V shed 5 bases, J shed 7 bases, and the junction held 2 bases outside the gene matches. Germline V gives CDR1 DFQATT, CDR2 SNEGSKA (reference sequence). The CDR3 DNA reads TGCAGTGCTGGGGACAGGGGAGAGCAGTACTTC. Amino acids: CSAGDRGEQYF.

V is TRBV4-3 and J is TRBJ1-4, with D perhaps TRBD1 (5 bases). Trimming removed 2 bases from V and 8 bases from J, with 12 bases in between. CDR1 is LGHNA, CDR2 YSLEER, per germline. The CDR3 spans 14 residues. CDR3: CASSQLAQGEKLFF. CDR3 nucleotides: TGCGCCAGCAGCCAATTGGCGCAGGGCGAAAAACTGTTTTTT.

Only one count was recorded for this clone. V gene TRBV5-5 combines with J gene TRBJ2-7; TRBD1 agrees at 7 bases. The CDR3 runs to 13 residues. CDR1 and CDR2 (germline): SGHKS, YYEKEE (reference sequence). V lost 2 bases and J lost 6; bases outside the gene matches: 5. CDR3 sequence (DNA): TGTGCCAGCAGCTTTCCGACAGGGCTCGAGCAGTACTTC. Protein: CASSFPTGLEQYF. Looking up the rest from reference TRBV5-5 and TRBJ2-7 gives the full variable domain: DAGVTQSPTHLIKTRGQQVTLRCSPISGHKSVSWYQQVLGQGPQFIFQYYEKEERGRGNFPDRFSARQFPNYSSELNVNALLLGDSALYLCASSFPTGLEQYFGPGTRLTVT.

This clone occurred once. The chain links TRBV2 to TRBJ2-3; 9 positions agree with TRBD2. The CDR3 loop spans 14 amino acids. Trimming removed 8 bases from V and 0 bases from J; junction bases left unmatched: 3. Germline CDR1 is SNHLY and CDR2 is FYNNEI. The CDR3 spells CASVAGESTDTQYF. The CDR3 DNA follows: TGTGCCAGCGTAGCGGGGGAAAGCACAGATACGCAGTATTTT.

This clone was counted a single time. The V gene is TRBV10-3, the J gene TRBJ1-3; no clear D. This CDR3 comprises 11 residues. Germline V gene lookup returns CDR1 ENHRY and CDR2 SYGVKD. The V gene lost 8 bases and the J gene lost 2 bases, with 4 bases spanning the gap. The CDR3 sequence is CAIGPGNTIYF. Here the CDR3 DNA reads TGTGCCATCGGCCCTGGAAACACCATATATTTT.

V usage is TRBV6-5 and J usage is TRBJ2-7; tentative D call: TRBD1 (7 bases). The V and J ends lost 0 bases and 0 bases respectively, with 12 bases between them. Germline V CDR1 and CDR2: MNHEY, SVGAGI. The CDR3 extends over 16 amino acids. The DNA for the CDR3 is TGTGCCAGCAGTTACTCGGCGGGACAGATCTCCTACGAGCAGTACTTC. Translation: CASSYSAGQISYEQYF.

The chain carries TRBV15 and TRBJ1-5; TRBD1 is a possible D gene (6 bases). CDR3 size: 17 residues. Germline-derived CDR1 and CDR2 are LNHNV and YYDKDF (reference sequence). The V gene lost 0 bases and the J gene lost 0 bases, with 12 bases spanning the gap. The CDR3 DNA is TGTGCCACCAGCAGAGAAGGACAGAACCATAGCAATCAGCCCCAGCATTTT. Its protein is CATSREGQNHSNQPQHF. Full variable domain (rest looked up from reference TRBV15 and TRBJ1-5): DAMVIQNPRYQVTQFGKPVTLSCSQTLNHNVMYWYQQKSSQAPKLLFHYYDKDFNNEADTPDNFQSRRPNTSFCFLDIRSPGLGDTAMYLCATSREGQNHSNQPQHFGDGTRLSIL.

V usage is TRBV20-1 and J usage is TRBJ2-7; D remains ambiguous. Germline CDR1 is DFQATT and CDR2 is SNEGSKA (reference sequence). With 3 bases removed from V and 1 base from J, the gap between germline ends came to 4 bases. This CDR3 contains 11 residues. The CDR3 here is CSASPSYEQYF. The CDR3 DNA sequence: TGCAGTGCTAGCCCGTCCTACGAGCAGTACTTC.

The CDR3 protein is CASSYSAEGQETQYF. CDR3 sequence (DNA): TGTGCCAGCAGTTACTCCGCGGAGGGCCAAGAGACCCAGTACTTC. The rearrangement links TRBV6-5 to TRBJ2-5; D possibly corresponds to TRBD2 (6 bases). The CDR3 spans 15 residues. The V and J ends lost 0 bases and 1 base respectively, with 9 bases between them. Germline V gene sequence: CDR1 MNHEY, CDR2 SVGAGI.

The chain links TRBV28 to TRBJ1-6, with TRBD1 as a possible D gene (6 bases). Germline lookup yields CDR1 MDHEN and CDR2 SYDVKM. The CDR3 covers 15 residues. V gave up 7 bases and J gave up 10 bases, with 20 bases separating them. The CDR3 protein is CASTIGQPRNSPLHF. Here the CDR3 DNA reads TGTGCCAGCACCATAGGACAGCCACGAAACTCACCCCTCCACTTT. Full variable domain (remainder filled in from reference TRBV28 and TRBJ1-6): DVKVTQSSRYLVKRTGEKVFLECVQDMDHENMFWYRQDPGLGLRLIYFSYDVKMKEKGDIPEGYSVSREKKERFSLILESASTNQTSMYLCASTIGQPRNSPLHFGNGTRLTVT.

The chain joins TRBV4-3 to TRBJ1-1, with D tentatively TRBD1 (5 bases). Trimming cost V 0 bases and J 4 bases, with 9 bases left between them. This CDR3 has 14 amino acids. Germline V gives CDR1 LGHNA, CDR2 YSLEER. The CDR3 loop reads CASSQDRRGTEAFF. In nucleotides, the CDR3 is TGCGCCAGCAGCCAAGACCGGAGGGGCACTGAAGCTTTCTTT.

This chain connects TRBV6-5 to TRBJ2-7; tentatively, D is TRBD1 (5 bases). Germline lookup yields CDR1 MNHEY and CDR2 SVGAGI. The germline V and J ends were trimmed by 0 bases and 5 bases, with 14 bases remaining between them. The CDR3 loop spans 15 amino acids. This CDR3 is CASSYSSRVLHEQYF. Here the CDR3 DNA reads TGTGCCAGCAGTTACTCGAGCAGGGTATTACACGAGCAGTACTTC.